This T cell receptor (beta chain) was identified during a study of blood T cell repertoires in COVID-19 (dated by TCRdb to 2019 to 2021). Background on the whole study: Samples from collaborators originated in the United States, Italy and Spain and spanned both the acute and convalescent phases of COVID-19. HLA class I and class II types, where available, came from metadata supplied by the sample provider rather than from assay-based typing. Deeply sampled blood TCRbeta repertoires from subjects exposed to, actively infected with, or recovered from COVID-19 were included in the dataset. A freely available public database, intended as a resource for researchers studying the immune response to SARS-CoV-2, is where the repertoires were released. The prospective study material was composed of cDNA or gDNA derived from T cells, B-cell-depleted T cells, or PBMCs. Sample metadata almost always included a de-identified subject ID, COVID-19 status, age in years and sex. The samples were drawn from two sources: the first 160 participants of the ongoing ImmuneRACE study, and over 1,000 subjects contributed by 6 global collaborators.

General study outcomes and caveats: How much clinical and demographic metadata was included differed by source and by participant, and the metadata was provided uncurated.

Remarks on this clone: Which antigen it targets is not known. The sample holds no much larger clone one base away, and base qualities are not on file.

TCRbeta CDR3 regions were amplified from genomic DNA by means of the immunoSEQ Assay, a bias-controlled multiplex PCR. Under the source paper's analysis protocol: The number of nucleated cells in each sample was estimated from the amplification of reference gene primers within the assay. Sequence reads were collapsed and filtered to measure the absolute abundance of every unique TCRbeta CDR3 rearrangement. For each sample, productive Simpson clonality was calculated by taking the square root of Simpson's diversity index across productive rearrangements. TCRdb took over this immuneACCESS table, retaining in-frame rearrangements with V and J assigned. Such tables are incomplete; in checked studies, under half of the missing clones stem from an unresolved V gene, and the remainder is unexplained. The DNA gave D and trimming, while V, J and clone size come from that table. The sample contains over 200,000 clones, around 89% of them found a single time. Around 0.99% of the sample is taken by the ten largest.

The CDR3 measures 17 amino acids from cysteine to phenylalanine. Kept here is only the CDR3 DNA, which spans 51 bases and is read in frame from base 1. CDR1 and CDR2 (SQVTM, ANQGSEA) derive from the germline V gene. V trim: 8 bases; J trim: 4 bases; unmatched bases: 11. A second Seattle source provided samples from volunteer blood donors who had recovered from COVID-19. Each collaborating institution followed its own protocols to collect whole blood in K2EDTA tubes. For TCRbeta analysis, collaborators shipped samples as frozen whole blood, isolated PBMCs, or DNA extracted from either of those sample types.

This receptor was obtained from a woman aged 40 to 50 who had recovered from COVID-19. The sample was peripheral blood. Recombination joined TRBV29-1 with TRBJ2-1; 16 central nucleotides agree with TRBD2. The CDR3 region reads CSTPGLAGGPGYNEQFF. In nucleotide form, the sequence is TGCAGCACACCGGGACTAGCGGGAGGGCCGGGGTACAATGAGCAGTTCTTC.